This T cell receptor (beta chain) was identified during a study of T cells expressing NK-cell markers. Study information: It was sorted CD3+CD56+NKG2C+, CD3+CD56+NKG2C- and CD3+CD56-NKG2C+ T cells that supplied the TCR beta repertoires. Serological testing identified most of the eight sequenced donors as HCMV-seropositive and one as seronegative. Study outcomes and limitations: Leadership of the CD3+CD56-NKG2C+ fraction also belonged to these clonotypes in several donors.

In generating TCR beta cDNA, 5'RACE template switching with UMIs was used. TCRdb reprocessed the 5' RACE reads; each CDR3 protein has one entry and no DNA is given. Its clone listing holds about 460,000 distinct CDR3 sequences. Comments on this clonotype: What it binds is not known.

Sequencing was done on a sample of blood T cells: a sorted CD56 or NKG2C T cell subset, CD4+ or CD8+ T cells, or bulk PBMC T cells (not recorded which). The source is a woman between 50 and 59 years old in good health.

The CDR3 loop reads CASSQTSGSRTDTQYF. The rearrangement links TRBV4-2 to TRBJ2-3; there is no DNA to check the TCRdb D call of TRBD2. This CDR3 spans 16 amino acids. The germline CDR1 and CDR2 sequences are LGHNA and YNFKEQ.